This TCR beta chain stems from a study of cytotoxic CD8 clonotypes in ibrutinib-treated CLL. Study-wide context: Overall, 24 responses were partial and 2 complete; following median approximately 65 months, roughly 15 patients stayed remitted and about twelve progressed.

Produced via immunoSEQ multiplex PCR; TCRdb's table is partial and in-frame only. The sample records approximately 170,000 clones, roughly 90% being singletons. Germline-derived CDR1 and CDR2 are MGHDK and SYGVNS. This CDR3 has 15 residues. V gave up 3 bases and J gave up 3 bases, with 12 bases separating them. This clone appeared once. Its specificity is not known. The study, taken as a whole, reports: Higher clonality was seen at ibrutinib response and a return toward baseline at progression.

This clonotype was obtained from a human donor with chronic lymphocytic leukemia. This chain joins TRBV25-1 and TRBJ1-5; D possibly corresponds to TRBD1 (6 bases). The material sequenced was PBMCs, taken at disease progression, from a patient treated with ibrutinib. DNA of the CDR3: TGTGCCAGCAGTGATCGGACAGCAGTCAATCAGCCCCAGCATTTT. It translates to CASSDRTAVNQPQHF.